The rows below give T cell receptor beta chains drawn from one sample of a study of human T cells and chemical hapten exposure. TCRdb used MiXCR to reprocess the RACE reads, holding one entry per CDR3 protein. This table holds about 90,000 distinct CDR3 sequences, 7.5% to 9.5% found once. Sequences were derived from whole blood, sampled in connection with sensitization to the hapten diphenylcyclopropenone (DPC). These receptors all stem from a middle-aged man with alopecia areata. Some clones in this sample may be carry-over from other donors' samples. The CDR3 runs from the conserved cysteine through the conserved F or W. D genes are given only for firm matches. Only part of the rows carry a size: once, few, many, or a class if the clone is expanded.

d_gene | abundance | j_gene | v_gene | CDR3nt | CDR3aa
TRBD2 | few | TRBJ2-1 | TRBV6-5 | TGTGCCAGCAGTTACTCGAGTCTGCGCGGGAGGTATTACAATGAGCAGTTCTTC | CASSYSSLRGRYYNEQFF
. | . | TRBJ2-7 | TRBV19 | TGTGCCAGTAGTATGGCAAACTCCTACGAGCAGTACTTC | CASSMANSYEQYF
. | few | TRBJ1-5 | TRBV12-5 | TGTGCTAGTGGAATGGACAGCGATGAGCCCCAGCATTTT | CASGMDSDEPQHF
. | . | TRBJ2-7 | TRBV28 | TGTGCCAGCAGTTTACTGGCCTACGAGCAGTACTTC | CASSLLAYEQYF
. | . | TRBJ1-3 | TRBV3-1 | TGTGCCAGCAGCCAGACGGGGTTGACTTCTGGAAACACCATATATTTT | CASSQTGLTSGNTIYF
. | . | TRBJ1-3 | TRBV11-2 | TGTGCCAGCAGCTTACAGGAGACTGGAAACACCATATATTTT | CASSLQETGNTIYF
TRBD2 | . | TRBJ2-3 | TRBV6-2/TRBV6-3 | TGTGCCAGCAGTTCGACTAGCGGGAGCACAGATACGCAGTATTTT | CASSSTSGSTDTQYF
. | . | TRBJ2-3 | TRBV6-6 | TGTGCCAGCAGTCAGCTTGGAGATACGCAGTATTTT | CASSQLGDTQYF
. | many | TRBJ2-7 | TRBV4-2 | TGTGCCAGCAGCCAAGGTGGCGCCGAGCAGTACTTC | CASSQGGAEQYF
. | . | TRBJ1-2 | TRBV28 | TGTGCCAGCAGTTTCCCGAGTAACTATGGCTACACCTTC | CASSFPSNYGYTF
. | few | TRBJ1-4 | TRBV11-2 | TGTGCCAGCAGCCCCACAAGACAGGAGAGTAATGAAAAACTGTTTTTT | CASSPTRQESNEKLFF
. | . | TRBJ1-6 | TRBV7-9 | TGTGCCGCCAGGTGGGACCCGCCGAATTCACCCCTCCACTTT | CAARWDPPNSPLHF
. | many | TRBJ2-7 | TRBV21-1 | TGTGCCAGCAGCAAACGGGTCCGCTCCTACGAGCAGTACTTC | CASSKRVRSYEQYF
TRBD2 | few | TRBJ2-7 | TRBV3-1 | TGTGCCAGCAGCAATTCGGGGACTAGCGGGAGGGTGACCTACGAGCAGTACTTC | CASSNSGTSGRVTYEQYF
TRBD1 | many | TRBJ2-6 | TRBV4-1 | TGCGCCAGCAGCCAAGATTCAGTGACAGGGGACCTCTCTGGGGCCAACGTCCTGACTTTC | CASSQDSVTGDLSGANVLTF
TRBD2 | many | TRBJ2-1 | TRBV6-6 | TGTGCCAGCATCAAGACTAGCGGGAGGGCCATTGAGCAGTTCTTC | CASIKTSGRAIEQFF
. | many | TRBJ1-1 | TRBV6-2/TRBV6-3 | TGTGCCAGCAGTTTATGGTACACTGAAGCTTTCTTT | CASSLWYTEAFF
TRBD1 | . | TRBJ2-5 | TRBV6-5 | TGTGCCATAAGGGACAGGAAAGAGACCCAGTACTTC | CAIRDRKETQYF
. | many | TRBJ1-2 | TRBV12-3/TRBV12-4 | TGTGCCAGCAGCCCTGCCGAGCTGCTAAGGAACTATGGCTACACCTTC | CASSPAELLRNYGYTF
TRBD1 | . | TRBJ1-5 | TRBV29-1 | TGCAGCGTCGCCCACAGGGGTAATCAGCCCCAGCATTTT | CSVAHRGNQPQHF
. | . | TRBJ2-1 | TRBV5-1 | TGCGCCAGCAGCCCCCTGGCGACCCGAACGGACAATGAGCAGTTCTTC | CASSPLATRTDNEQFF
. | many | TRBJ2-7 | TRBV28 | TGTGCCAGCAGTTTTTATCTGAGGGCCTACGAGCAGTACTTC | CASSFYLRAYEQYF
. | . | TRBJ2-3 | TRBV5-1 | TGCGCCAGCAGCTTGGCCGGGAGAAACGAAGATACGCAGTATTTT | CASSLAGRNEDTQYF
TRBD1 | few | TRBJ2-5 | TRBV9 | TGTGCCAGCAGCGCGGGACAGCCACAAGAGACCCAGTACTTC | CASSAGQPQETQYF
. | . | TRBJ2-2 | TRBV11-2 | TGTGCCAGCGGTTACGTAGATGTCGGGGAGCTGTTTTTT | CASGYVDVGELFF
TRBD2 | few | TRBJ2-3 | TRBV2 | TGTGCCAGTAGGACTAGCTGGACAGATACGCAGTATTTT | CASRTSWTDTQYF
. | . | TRBJ2-5 | TRBV29-1 | TGCAGCGTTGGAGGGAGCAGAGGCGAGACCCAGTACTTC | CSVGGSRGETQYF
. | few | TRBJ2-7 | TRBV28 | TGTGCCAGCAGCCCCTGGGGGGACGGTAGTTACGAGCAGTACTTC | CASSPWGDGSYEQYF
. | few | TRBJ1-3 | TRBV10-3 | TGTGCCATCAGTGTGCCATCCTCTGGAAACACCATATATTTT | CAISVPSSGNTIYF
TRBD2 | many | TRBJ2-1 | TRBV11-2 | TGTGCCAGCAGCTTGACTAGCGGGAATCGCGATGAGCAGTTCTTC | CASSLTSGNRDEQFF
. | . | TRBJ2-7 | TRBV29-1 | TGCAGCGTTGTTCCAGGGACACTTGGCCACGAGCAGTACTTC | CSVVPGTLGHEQYF
. | many | TRBJ2-7 | TRBV7-2 | TGTGCCAGCAGCTCCGAGGGCCAGTTCGGGGGATACGAGCAGTACTTC | CASSSEGQFGGYEQYF
TRBD1 | many | TRBJ1-1 | TRBV12-3/TRBV12-4 | TGTGCCAGCAGTTTAGGTGGACAGGGTAACACTGAAGCTTTCTTT | CASSLGGQGNTEAFF
. | . | TRBJ2-5 | TRBV7-2 | TGTGCCAGCAGCTTAGTACGGAGGGAGACCCAGTACTTC | CASSLVRRETQYF
TRBD2 | many | TRBJ2-1 | TRBV29-1 | TGCAGCGTTCCTAGCGGGAAAGGCAATGAGCAGTTCTTC | CSVPSGKGNEQFF
TRBD2 | . | TRBJ2-3 | TRBV27 | TGTGCCAGCAGGCGGCCGGGACTAGCGGGAGGCACAGATACGCAGTATTTT | CASRRPGLAGGTDTQYF
TRBD1 | . | TRBJ2-1 | TRBV20-1 | TGCAGTGCCGACCCGGGACAGGGGGCCGCAAATGAGCAGTTCTTC | CSADPGQGAANEQFF
TRBD1 | many | TRBJ1-4 | TRBV6-6 | TGTGCCAGCAGACTTCCGGGACAGCAAGTGTTTTTT | CASRLPGQQVFF
. | many | TRBJ2-3 | TRBV29-1 | TGCAGCATGGAGGGGGCAGATACGCAGTATTTT | CSMEGADTQYF
TRBD2 | many | TRBJ2-7 | TRBV28 | TGTGCCAGCAGCCCCGAGAGTAGCGGGAGCTGGTACGAGCAGTACTTC | CASSPESSGSWYEQYF
. | many | TRBJ1-6 | TRBV9 | TGTGCCAGCAGCGTAGAAGCCGTCAATTCACCCCTCCACTTT | CASSVEAVNSPLHF
TRBD2 | few | TRBJ2-3 | TRBV18 | TGTGCCAGCTCACCAAGGATTACACTAGCGGGAGCAGATACGCAGTATTTT | CASSPRITLAGADTQYF
. | . | TRBJ2-7 | TRBV5-5 | TGTGCCAGCAGCCTGACAGTCCTAGGGGGCGAGCAGTACTTC | CASSLTVLGGEQYF
. | . | TRBJ2-3 | TRBV6-6 | TGTGCCAGCAGCCCCGCGGATACGCAGTATTTT | CASSPADTQYF
TRBD1 | . | TRBJ1-1 | TRBV25-1 | TGTGCCAGCAGTGGACAGGGGCTAGGCACTGAAGCTTTCTTT | CASSGQGLGTEAFF
. | many | TRBJ1-4 | TRBV30 | TGTGCCTGGAGTGTATCTCTAGCAGAAAAACTGTTTTTT | CAWSVSLAEKLFF
TRBD2 | many | TRBJ2-1 | TRBV27 | TGTGCCAGCAGGACGGGTGGGAGGGAGGACAATGAGCAGTTCTTC | CASRTGGREDNEQFF
. | . | TRBJ2-3 | TRBV2 | TGTGCCAGCTGGAGCAGGGAACTCACAGATACGCAGTATTTT | CASWSRELTDTQYF
. | many | TRBJ1-2 | TRBV6-1 | TGTGCCAGCAGTGAAAGGGCCCTTGATGGCTACACCTTC | CASSERALDGYTF
TRBD1 | few | TRBJ2-6 | TRBV6-2/TRBV6-3 | TGTGCCAGCAGTTACTCGAGTCGCCAGGGGGCCTCTGGGGCCAACGTCCTGACTTTC | CASSYSSRQGASGANVLTF
TRBD2 | few | TRBJ2-6 | TRBV10-3 | TGTGCCATCAGTGAGAGGGAGGGATTGACTGGGGCCAACGTCCTGACTTTC | CAISEREGLTGANVLTF
. | few | TRBJ1-5 | TRBV3-2 | TGTGCCAGCAGCCAAGAGAATCCGGTAAAGGGGGCTAGTCAGCCCCAGCATTTT | CASSQENPVKGASQPQHF
. | many | TRBJ1-2 | TRBV2 | TGTGCCAGCAGTGCCCAGGGAGCCTATGGCTACACCTTC | CASSAQGAYGYTF
TRBD1 | many | TRBJ1-4 | TRBV29-1 | TGCAGCGTTACAGGGGCAGCTAATGAAAAACTGTTTTTT | CSVTGAANEKLFF
TRBD2 | few | TRBJ2-3 | TRBV7-9 | TGTGCCAGCAGCTTAAATCCCACCGGGACTAGCCTCTACACAGATACGCAGTATTTT | CASSLNPTGTSLYTDTQYF